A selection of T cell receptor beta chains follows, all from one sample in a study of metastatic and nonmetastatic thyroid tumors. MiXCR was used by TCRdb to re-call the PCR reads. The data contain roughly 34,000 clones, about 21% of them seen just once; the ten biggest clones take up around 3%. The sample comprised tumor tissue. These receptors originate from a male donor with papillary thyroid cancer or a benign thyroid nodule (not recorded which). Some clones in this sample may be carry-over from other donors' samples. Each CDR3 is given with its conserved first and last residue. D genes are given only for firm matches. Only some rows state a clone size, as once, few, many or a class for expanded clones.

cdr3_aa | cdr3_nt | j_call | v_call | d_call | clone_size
CAINRGPGDGQYF | TGTGCCATCAACAGGGGGCCAGGGGACGGGCAGTACTTC | TRBJ2-7 | TRBV10-3 | TRBD1 | many
CASSPPGLYTQYF | TGTGCCAGCAGCCCGCCGGGACTCTATACGCAGTATTTT | TRBJ2-3 | TRBV3-1 | . | many
CAISDGGGQPQHF | TGTGCCATCAGTGATGGGGGAGGTCAGCCCCAGCATTTT | TRBJ1-5 | TRBV10-3 | . | many
CASSDFVSAFNEQFF | TGCGCCAGCAGTGACTTCGTGAGTGCATTCAATGAGCAGTTCTTC | TRBJ2-1 | TRBV10-1 | . | .
CAGRGRGRDEAFF | TGTGCCGGACGGGGCAGGGGGCGAGATGAAGCTTTTTTT | TRBJ1-1 | TRBV28 | TRBD1 | many
CASSPGTSGPRWETQYF | TGTGCCAGCAGTCCGGGGACTAGCGGTCCTCGCTGGGAGACCCAGTACTTC | TRBJ2-5 | TRBV12-3/TRBV12-4 | TRBD2 | many
CASSVRGAHTDTQYF | TGTGCCAGCAGTGTGAGAGGGGCACACACAGATACGCAGTATTTT | TRBJ2-3 | TRBV2 | . | large
CSVAGTVKNIQYF | TGCAGCGTTGCAGGGACGGTCAAAAACATTCAGTACTTC | TRBJ2-4 | TRBV29-1 | . | many
CSSSNLDRLETQYF | TGTTCCAGCAGCAACCTAGACAGACTAGAGACCCAGTACTTC | TRBJ2-5 | TRBV5-5 | . | .
CSARTTGRDTIYF | TGCAGTGCTAGGACGACAGGGCGTGACACCATATATTTT | TRBJ1-3 | TRBV20-1 | TRBD1 | many
CASSPNNSPLHF | TGTGCCAGCAGCCCCAATAATTCACCCCTCCACTTT | TRBJ1-6 | TRBV7-9 | . | .
CASKFRTGDTEAFF | TGCGCCAGCAAGTTCCGGACAGGGGACACTGAAGCTTTCTTT | TRBJ1-1 | TRBV5-1 | TRBD1 | medium-sized
CASSQRLAGVVTDTQYF | TGCGCCAGCAGCCAACGACTAGCGGGAGTTGTCACAGATACGCAGTATTTT | TRBJ2-3 | TRBV4-3 | TRBD2 | many
CASSPYPNQPQHF | TGTGCCAGCAGTCCCTACCCGAATCAGCCCCAGCATTTT | TRBJ1-5 | TRBV12-3/TRBV12-4 | . | many
CASSFSGDTYNEQFF | TGTGCCAGCAGCTTTAGCGGGGATACCTACAATGAGCAGTTCTTC | TRBJ2-1 | TRBV7-9 | TRBD2 | many
CAWSVGRSYNSPLHF | TGTGCCTGGAGTGTAGGCCGCTCCTATAATTCACCCCTCCACTTT | TRBJ1-6 | TRBV30 | . | many
CASSDTLGSGKETQYF | TGTGCCAGCAGTGACACCCTGGGTAGCGGGAAAGAGACCCAGTACTTC | TRBJ2-5 | TRBV6-4 | TRBD2 | few